The next 17 T cell receptor beta chains were all read from a single sample in a study of siplizumab effects on memory and regulatory T cells. Clones were sequenced by immunoSEQ multiplex PCR, and TCRdb holds only the in-frame ones, with some missing. The sample has around 68,000 clones; over 80% are singletons. The sequencing sample was made of Tregs sorted from blood. These TCRs come from a human donor in good health.

V and J are TRBV6-1 and TRBJ1-6; TRBD1 matches 8 bases. The trim removed 7 bases at V and 7 bases at J, leaving 6 bases unmatched. Germline V gene lookup returns CDR1 MNHNS and CDR2 SASEGT. CDR3 size: 14 residues. CDR3 bases: TGTGCCAGCACCCGGGGACAGGCCAATTCACCCCTCCACTTT. Protein sequence: CASTRGQANSPLHF.

As to this clone: Other DNA sequences in the same sample also yield this CDR3. The V and J genes are TRBV19 and TRBJ2-5, with D maybe TRBD2 (5 bases). This CDR3 spans 14 amino acids. Looked up from germline, CDR1 is LNHDA and CDR2 is SQIVND (reference sequence). The V end was cut by 3 bases, the J end by 5 bases, with 13 bases between. The CDR3 sequence is CASSISSGIETQYF. CDR3 nucleotide sequence: TGTGCCAGTAGTATTAGTTCGGGGATTGAGACCCAGTACTTC.

This chain links TRBV5-6 with TRBJ1-1; D is possibly TRBD1 (5 bases). V dropped 5 bases and J dropped 6 bases, with 14 bases sitting between them. The germline CDR1 and CDR2 sequences are SGHDT and YYEEEE. There are 13 residues in the CDR3. The CDR3 protein is CASRPTWGSEAFF. The CDR3 DNA sequence: TGTGCCAGCAGACCAACATGGGGCTCTGAAGCTTTCTTT.

V and J are TRBV5-1 and TRBJ2-7, with 10 positions matching TRBD2. The CDR3 runs 15 residues. CDR1 is SGHRS and CDR2 is YFSETQ in the germline V gene. The V gene end was trimmed by 0 bases and the J gene end by 3 bases; junction bases not matched to a gene: 3. CDR3 protein: CASSLGLAGVYEQYF. The CDR3, as DNA: TGCGCCAGCAGCTTGGGGCTAGCGGGAGTCTACGAGCAGTACTTC.

The V gene is TRBV5-4, the J gene TRBJ2-1; D is unclear. Per germline, CDR1 SGHNT and CDR2 YYREEE (reference sequence). The V gene lost 0 bases and the J gene lost 3 bases, with 13 bases spanning the gap. The CDR3 is made up of 16 amino acids. The CDR3 sequence is CASSLASHEDYNEQFF. CDR3 sequence (DNA): TGTGCCAGCAGCTTGGCCAGCCATGAAGACTACAATGAGCAGTTCTTC.

This chain uses TRBV7-2 with TRBJ2-5, with 7 positions matching TRBD2. This CDR3 is 16 amino acids long. Looked up from germline, CDR1 is SGHTA and CDR2 is FQGNSA. J lost 6 bases, V lost 1 base, and 11 bases had no gene match. In DNA form, the CDR3 reads TGTGCCAGCAGCTTAGACGGGGGGACTGGCAGAAAGACCCAGTACTTC. This encodes CASSLDGGTGRKTQYF.

The DNA for the CDR3 is TGTGCCTGGAGTGTACCCACAGCCGCTCAGCCCCAGCATTTT. Residues: CAWSVPTAAQPQHF. The rearrangement uses TRBV30 and TRBJ1-5; no reliable D call. The length of the CDR3 is 14 residues. Germline V lookup: CDR1 GTSNPN, CDR2 SVGIG (reference sequence). The V end was cut by 0 bases, the J end by 6 bases, with 12 bases between.

V usage is TRBV6-6 and J usage is TRBJ1-2; no reliable D call. Germline CDR1 reads MNHNY; CDR2 reads SVGAGI (reference sequence). The CDR3 contains 14 residues. V lost 4 bases and J lost 3, with 12 bases in between. The CDR3 sequence is CASSSLDLHYGYTF. DNA of the CDR3: TGTGCCAGCAGTTCCCTCGACTTACACTATGGCTACACCTTC.

This rearrangement joins TRBV6-5 to TRBJ2-5, with 7 bases fitting TRBD1. The CDR3 is 14 amino acids. Looked up from germline, CDR1 is MNHEY and CDR2 is SVGAGI. The junction had 8 bases not matched to a gene; V was cut back by 6 bases and J by 4 bases. The CDR3, as DNA: TGTGCCAGCAGGACCGACAGGGCTCGAGAGACCCAGTACTTC. Protein sequence: CASRTDRARETQYF.

This chain connects TRBV19 to TRBJ2-7, with 10 bases fitting TRBD1. The CDR3 runs 14 residues. CDR1 and CDR2 from the germline V gene are LNHDA and SQIVND (reference sequence). V shed 7 bases and J 5 bases; nucleotides not matched to a gene: 8. This CDR3 is CASNAGTGVNEQYF. CDR3 DNA sequence: TGTGCCAGTAACGCCGGGACAGGGGTTAACGAGCAGTACTTC.

CDR3 sequence: CASSQGLAGGVGANVLTF. In nucleotides, the CDR3 is TGTGCCAGCAGCCAAGGACTAGCGGGAGGAGTAGGGGCCAACGTCCTGACTTTC. The chain recombines TRBV4-2 with TRBJ2-6; 13 nucleotides match TRBD2. V lost 1 base, J lost 4 bases, and 4 bases stayed unmatched. The germline V gene encodes CDR1 LGHNA and CDR2 YNFKEQ. The CDR3 is 18 amino acids.

This sequence joins TRBV7-8 and TRBJ2-7; perhaps TRBD2 as D (6 bases). V shed 3 bases and J shed 0 bases, with 12 bases lying between them. The CDR3 has 15 amino acids. Germline-derived CDR1 and CDR2 are SGHVS and FQNEAQ. The CDR3 nucleotides are TGTGCCAGCAGCTTTCTGACTAGTCTCTCCTACGAGCAGTACTTC. It yields the protein CASSFLTSLSYEQYF.

This sequence joins TRBV5-1 and TRBJ1-5; possible D gene TRBD1, 6 bases. With 4 bases removed from V and 7 bases from J, the gap between germline ends came to 15 bases. Germline V gives CDR1 SGHRS, CDR2 YFSETQ. The CDR3 runs to 14 residues. CDR3 region: CASSTGEGEQPQHF. CDR3 bases: TGCGCCAGCAGCACCGGGGAGGGGGAACAGCCCCAGCATTTT.

This chain links TRBV4-3 with TRBJ1-5, with 7 bases fitting TRBD1. This CDR3 has 13 residues. Germline CDR1 LGHNA, CDR2 YSLEER. J was trimmed by 5 bases and V by 5 bases; bases with no gene match: 3. CDR3 amino acids: CASSWDRYQPQHF. CDR3 nucleotides: TGCGCCAGCAGCTGGGACAGATATCAGCCCCAGCATTTT.

This chain joins TRBV5-5 and TRBJ1-2; 9 nucleotides align to TRBD1. CDR3 size: 15 residues. V trimming: 3 bases; J trimming: 4 bases; junction bases outside the gene matches: 7. CDR1 and CDR2 (germline): SGHKS, YYEKEE (reference sequence). CDR3 protein: CASSWGQGQSYGYTF. In DNA, the CDR3 is TGTGCCAGCAGCTGGGGACAGGGTCAGAGCTATGGCTACACCTTC.

The chain couples TRBV19 to TRBJ1-3; D gene unclear. Germline V lookup: CDR1 LNHDA, CDR2 SQIVND (reference sequence). Trimming left V 4 bases short and J 1 base short, with 8 bases between. The CDR3 length is 14 residues. The CDR3 loop reads CASSRTVSGNTIYF. The CDR3 DNA is TGTGCCAGTAGTAGGACGGTTTCTGGAAACACCATATATTTT.

The chain recombines TRBV19 with TRBJ2-1; no reliable D call. CDR1 LNHDA and CDR2 SQIVND come from the germline V gene (reference sequence). This CDR3 contains 15 residues. Trimming pared 5 bases from V and 5 bases from J, leaving 16 bases between. In DNA, the CDR3 is TGTGCCAGTAGTCCGTGGCGCGACGGAAACAATGAGCAGTTCTTC. Translated: CASSPWRDGNNEQFF.